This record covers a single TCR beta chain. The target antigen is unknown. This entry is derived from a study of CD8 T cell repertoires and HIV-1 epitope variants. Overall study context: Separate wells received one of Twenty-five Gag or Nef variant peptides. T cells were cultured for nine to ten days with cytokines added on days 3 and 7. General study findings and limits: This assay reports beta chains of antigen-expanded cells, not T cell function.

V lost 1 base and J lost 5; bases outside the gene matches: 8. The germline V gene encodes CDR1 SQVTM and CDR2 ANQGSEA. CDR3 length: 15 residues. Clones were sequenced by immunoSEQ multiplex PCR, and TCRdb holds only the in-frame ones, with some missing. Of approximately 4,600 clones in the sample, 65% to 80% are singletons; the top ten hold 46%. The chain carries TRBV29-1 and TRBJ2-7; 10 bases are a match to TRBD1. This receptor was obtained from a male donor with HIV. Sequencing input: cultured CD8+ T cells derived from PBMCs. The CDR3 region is CSVEVEGQGSNEQYF. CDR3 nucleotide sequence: TGCAGCGTTGAAGTTGAGGGACAGGGGTCGAACGAGCAGTACTTC.